This section outlines one TCR beta chain sequence together with its context. Produced via immunoSEQ multiplex PCR; TCRdb's table is partial and in-frame only. Here the sample spans 45,000 to 55,000 clones, more than 60% being singletons. This sample was included in a study of blood T cell repertoires in COVID-19. V dropped 4 bases and J dropped 3; count of bases not matched to a gene: 4. Looked up from germline, CDR1 is MDHEN and CDR2 is SYDVKM. The CDR3 covers 15 residues. This chain connects TRBV28 to TRBJ2-4; 9 bases fit TRBD1. The sequenced material came from peripheral blood. This receptor was obtained from a human donor with active or convalescent COVID-19. The donor label of this sample is uncertain. CDR3 residues: CASSSAGQGKNIQYF. The CDR3 bases are TGTGCCAGCAGTTCCGCGGGACAGGGCAAAAACATTCAGTACTTC.